The clone carrying this T cell receptor (beta chain) was detected only once. The data were produced by immunoSEQ multiplex PCR, yet TCRdb's version contains in-frame clones alone and is incomplete. The data hold 200,000 to 250,000 clones, with 86% observed a single time. V lost 5 bases, J lost 10 bases, and 9 bases stayed unmatched. The CDR3 has 15 amino acids. Germline lookup yields CDR1 LNHDA and CDR2 SQIVND (reference sequence). The sample belongs to a study of blood T cell repertoires in COVID-19. The TCR sequence derives from a man older than 75 with acute or convalescent COVID-19. This chain uses TRBV19 with TRBJ1-6; 9 bases map to TRBD1. The sequenced sample was peripheral blood. CDR3 in amino acids: CASSPTTGGASPLHF. CDR3 sequence (DNA): TGTGCCAGTAGTCCTACGACAGGGGGGGCCTCACCCCTCCACTTT.